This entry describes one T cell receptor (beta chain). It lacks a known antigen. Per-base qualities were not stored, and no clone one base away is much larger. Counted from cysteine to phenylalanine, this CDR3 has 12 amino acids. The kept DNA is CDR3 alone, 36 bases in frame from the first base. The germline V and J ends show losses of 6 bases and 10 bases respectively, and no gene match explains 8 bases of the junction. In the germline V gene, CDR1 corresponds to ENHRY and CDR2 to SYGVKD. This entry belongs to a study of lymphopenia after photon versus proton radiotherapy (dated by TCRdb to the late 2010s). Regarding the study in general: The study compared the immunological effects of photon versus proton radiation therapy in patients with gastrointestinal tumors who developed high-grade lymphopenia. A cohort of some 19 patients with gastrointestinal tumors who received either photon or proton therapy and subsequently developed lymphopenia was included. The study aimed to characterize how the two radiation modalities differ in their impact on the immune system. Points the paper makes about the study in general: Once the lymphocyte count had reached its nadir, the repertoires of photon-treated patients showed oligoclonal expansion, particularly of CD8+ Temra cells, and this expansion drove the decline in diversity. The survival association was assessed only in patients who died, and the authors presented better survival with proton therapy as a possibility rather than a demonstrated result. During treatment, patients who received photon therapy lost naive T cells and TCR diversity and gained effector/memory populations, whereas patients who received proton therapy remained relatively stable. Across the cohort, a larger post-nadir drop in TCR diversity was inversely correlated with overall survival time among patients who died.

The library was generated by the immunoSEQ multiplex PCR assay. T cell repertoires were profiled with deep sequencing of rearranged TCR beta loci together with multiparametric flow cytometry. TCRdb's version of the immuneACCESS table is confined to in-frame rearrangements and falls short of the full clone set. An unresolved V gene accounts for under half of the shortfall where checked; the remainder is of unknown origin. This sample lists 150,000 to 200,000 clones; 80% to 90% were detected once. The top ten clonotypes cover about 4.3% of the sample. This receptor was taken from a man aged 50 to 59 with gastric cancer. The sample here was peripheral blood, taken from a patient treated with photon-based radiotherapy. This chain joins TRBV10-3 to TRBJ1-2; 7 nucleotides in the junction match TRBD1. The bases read TGTGCCATCAGCGACCGGCAGGGGGACTACACCTTC. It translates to CAISDRQGDYTF.